A single sample is the source of the 23 T cell receptor beta chains below, sequenced in a study of shared clonotypes between healthy human individuals. Cells designated naive CD8 were CD45RO-negative and were positively selected for CCR7, with terminally differentiated effector memory CD45RA+ cells excluded. Assay used: immunoSEQ multiplex PCR; TCRdb lists only in-frame clones, some missing. The profile shows hundreds of thousands of clones, about 98% of them singletons. Material: naive CD8+ T cells sorted from blood. The receptors derive from a man aged 25-40 years in good health.

The V and J genes are TRBV30 and TRBJ2-1; no reliable D call. Germline V gene sequence: CDR1 GTSNPN, CDR2 SVGIG (reference sequence). The V end was cut by 0 bases, the J end by 6 bases, with 9 bases between. This CDR3 is 13 amino acids long. DNA of the CDR3: TGTGCCTGGAGTGTACGACATTCCAATGAGCAGTTCTTC. Residues: CAWSVRHSNEQFF.

The chain links TRBV5-6 to TRBJ2-7; weak D call: TRBD1 (5 bases). V was shortened by 4 bases and J by 3 bases, with 14 bases between the two germline ends. The CDR3 runs 14 residues. The V gene's germline CDR1 is SGHDT and CDR2 YYEEEE. The CDR3 nucleotides read TGTGCCAGCAGCCCTCAAACGACAGTCTACGAGCAGTACTTC. Amino acids: CASSPQTTVYEQYF.

To note about this clone: A much larger clone lies a single base off, so this may be a read error. The chain couples TRBV7-8 to TRBJ2-5; D is possibly TRBD2 (5 bases). V was shortened by 2 bases and J by 7 bases, with 8 bases between the two germline ends. Germline CDR1 is SGHVS and CDR2 is FQNEAQ. This CDR3 region has 12 residues. The DNA of the CDR3 is TGTGCCAGCAGCTTACGGGCGGGGACCCAGTACTTC. It codes for CASSLRAGTQYF.

The rearrangement uses TRBV27 and TRBJ2-1, with a weak D call TRBD2 (6 bases). The CDR3 loop spans 15 amino acids. V lost 6 bases, J lost 2 bases, and 14 bases lay in between. Germline CDR1 and CDR2: MNHEY and SMNVEV (reference sequence). The CDR3 is CASRTGGAAYNEQFF. DNA of the CDR3: TGTGCCAGCAGAACGGGCGGGGCCGCCTACAATGAGCAGTTCTTC.

This clone appeared once. The CDR3 protein is CASSYDRKEGQPQHF. The CDR3, as DNA: TGTGCCAGCAGTTACGACAGGAAAGAAGGTCAGCCCCAGCATTTT. The chain joins TRBV11-2 to TRBJ1-5; D perhaps matches TRBD1 (6 bases). V was cut by 6 bases and J by 6 bases, with 18 bases left in between. Germline CDR1 and CDR2: SGHAT and FQNNGV. The CDR3 spans 15 residues.

The chain has TRBV5-1 and TRBJ2-7; TRBD1 or TRBD2 may be the D gene (5 bases each). The CDR3 runs 13 residues. Trimming removed 5 bases at V and 6 bases at J, with 15 bases between. Germline CDR1 and CDR2: SGHRS and YFSETQ. The CDR3 region has the DNA TGCGCCAGCAGGCACAGGCCGAGGGGCGAGCAGTACTTC. As protein: CASRHRPRGEQYF.

The chain joins TRBV7-2 to TRBJ2-1; the match to TRBD2 covers 12 bases. V dropped 5 bases and J dropped 0; count of bases not matched to a gene: 8. The length of the CDR3 is 18 residues. Germline-derived CDR1 and CDR2 are SGHTA and FQGNSA. In DNA, the CDR3 is TGTGCCAGCAGCCTAGGCGGACTAGCGGGAAGCTCCTACAATGAGCAGTTCTTC. Its protein product is CASSLGGLAGSSYNEQFF. Full variable domain (outside the CDR3, taken from reference TRBV7-2 and TRBJ2-1): GAGVSQSPSNKVTEKGKDVELRCDPISGHTALYWYRQSLGQGLEFLIYFQGNSAPDKSGLPSDRFSAERTGGSVSTLTIQRTQQEDSAVYLCASSLGGLAGSSYNEQFFGPGTRLTVL.

The chain combines TRBV29-1 with TRBJ2-3; 7 bases match TRBD2. The V and J ends lost 0 bases and 3 bases, in that order; junction bases with no gene match: 3. The length of the CDR3 is 14 residues. Germline CDR1 is SQVTM and CDR2 is ANQGSEA. The CDR3 sequence: CSVEEERDTDTQYF. CDR3 DNA: TGCAGCGTTGAAGAGGAGCGGGATACAGATACGCAGTATTTT.

The gene calls are TRBV5-6 and TRBJ2-7, with TRBD1 matching over 9 bases. The V and J ends lost 3 bases and 7 bases, in that order; junction bases with no gene match: 14. CDR1 is SGHDT, CDR2 YYEEEE, per germline. The CDR3 consists of 16 residues. CDR3 coding DNA: TGTGCCAGCAGCTCCGGGACAGGGATTCGTCTGGGGGAGCAGTACTTC. This encodes CASSSGTGIRLGEQYF.

V and J are TRBV19 and TRBJ2-1; 7 nucleotides match TRBD1. Trimming cost V 1 base and J 5 bases; bases outside gene matches: 5. CDR3 length: 15 residues. Looked up from germline, CDR1 is LNHDA and CDR2 is SQIVND (reference sequence). The CDR3: CASSIGSGTDNEQFF. CDR3 nucleotides: TGTGCCAGTAGTATAGGTTCCGGGACAGACAATGAGCAGTTCTTC.

DNA of the CDR3: TGTGCCAGCAGTCCCCGGGGGGGCGGGTCCTACGAGCAGTACTTC. Translating gives CASSPRGGGSYEQYF. This chain joins TRBV27 and TRBJ2-7; TRBD2 matches at 8 bases. Germline-derived CDR1 and CDR2 are MNHEY and SMNVEV (reference sequence). There are 15 residues in the CDR3. V dropped 5 bases and J dropped 1; count of bases not matched to a gene: 7.

The J gene is TRBJ2-1, the V gene TRBV29-1; 9 positions agree with TRBD1. CDR1 is SQVTM, CDR2 ANQGSEA, per germline. The CDR3 runs to 12 residues. V lost 5 bases and J lost 9; bases outside the gene matches: 5. The CDR3 coding sequence is TGCAGCGTTACGGGACAGGGTTTTGAGCAGTTCTTC. Its translation: CSVTGQGFEQFF.

V gene TRBV2 combines with J gene TRBJ2-7; the D gene is possibly TRBD1 (5 bases). Germline V CDR1 and CDR2: SNHLY, FYNNEI. CDR3 length: 16 amino acids. The V and J ends lost 3 bases and 3 bases respectively, with 18 bases between them. Here the CDR3 reads CASSERTTRQIYEQYF. Here the CDR3 DNA reads TGTGCCAGCAGTGAGAGGACAACGCGGCAGATCTACGAGCAGTACTTC.

The chain couples TRBV7-3 to TRBJ2-1; TRBD1 matches 9 bases. The germline gives CDR1 SGHTA, CDR2 FQGTGA. V shed 6 bases, J shed 4 bases, and the junction held 4 bases outside the gene matches. This CDR3 is 14 amino acids long. The CDR3 DNA follows: TGTGCCAGCAGTTCCGGGACAGGGTACAATGAGCAGTTCTTC. Protein product: CASSSGTGYNEQFF.

This clone was seen just once. In DNA, the CDR3 is TGTGCCAGCAGCGGGACAGGTATATATGGCTACACCTTC. Its translation: CASSGTGIYGYTF. The chain carries TRBV9 and TRBJ1-2; 7 bases agree with TRBD1. V trimming: 3 bases; J trimming: 5 bases; junction bases outside the gene matches: 4. Germline CDR1 SGDLS, CDR2 YYNGEE. The length of the CDR3 is 13 residues.

CDR3 DNA: TGTGCCAGCAGCTCATCTCTGCGTTCCGGGGAGCTGTTTTTT. Its translation: CASSSSLRSGELFF. This chain connects TRBV5-6 to TRBJ2-2; D not resolved. The CDR3 spans 14 residues. V was clipped by 3 bases and J by 6 bases, with 12 bases between them. Germline values: CDR1 SGHDT, CDR2 YYEEEE.

The chain has TRBV20-1 and TRBJ2-2; 7 nucleotides line up with TRBD1. Germline V CDR1 and CDR2: DFQATT, SNEGSKA (reference sequence). With 5 bases clipped from V and 14 bases from J, the junction kept 8 bases outside the gene matches. This CDR3 region has 11 residues. The CDR3 loop reads CSAATGVELFF. CDR3 nucleotides: TGCAGTGCTGCCACAGGGGTCGAACTGTTTTTT.

This sequence joins TRBV6-5 and TRBJ1-5; unclear D gene. V was cut by 6 bases and J by 6 bases, with 12 bases left in between. The germline V gene encodes CDR1 MNHEY and CDR2 SVGAGI. The CDR3 consists of 13 residues. CDR3 bases: TGTGCCAGCAGATCAGGAAGCTTTCAGCCCCAGCATTTT. It is translated as CASRSGSFQPQHF.

Notes on this clone: Other nucleotide sequences from this sample produce the same CDR3. This sequence joins TRBV29-1 and TRBJ2-7; TRBD2 might be the D (6 bases). CDR1 is SQVTM, CDR2 ANQGSEA, per germline. The V end lost 3 bases, the J end lost 4 bases, and 13 bases lay between the germline ends. CDR3 length: 13 residues. The CDR3 spells CSVDKEGSYEQYF. The CDR3 DNA is TGCAGCGTTGATAAGGAGGGCTCATACGAGCAGTACTTC.

This clone occurred a few times. This chain connects TRBV29-1 to TRBJ2-7; TRBD2 matches at 11 bases. Germline V gene data show CDR1 as SQVTM and CDR2 as ANQGSEA. Trimming took 6 bases from V and 6 from J; bases not matched to a gene: 7. The CDR3 sequence is 13 residues long. In DNA form, the CDR3 reads TGCAGCGTCTACGTCCTAGCGGGAGGCGAGCAGTACTTC. This codes for CSVYVLAGGEQYF.

The chain carries TRBV7-8 and TRBJ2-7, with 9 bases that match TRBD1. The germline V gene encodes CDR1 SGHVS and CDR2 FQNEAQ. The CDR3 contains 15 residues. Trimming cost V 5 bases and J 2 bases; bases outside gene matches: 7. CDR3 sequence (DNA): TGTGCCAGCAGCCCGGACAGGGGAGTACCCTACGAGCAGTACTTC. This gives the protein CASSPDRGVPYEQYF.

The rearrangement links TRBV7-9 to TRBJ2-7; TRBD1 is a possible D gene (6 bases). CDR1 and CDR2 from the germline V gene are SEHNR and FQNEAQ (reference sequence). The CDR3 is 16 residues long. The V end was cut by 1 base, the J end by 3 bases, with 16 bases between. The CDR3 sequence is CASSLVTGHYGYEQYF. In nucleotides, the CDR3 is TGTGCCAGCAGCTTAGTCACGGGACACTATGGCTACGAGCAGTACTTC.

V usage is TRBV27 and J usage is TRBJ2-5; possibly TRBD1 or TRBD2 for D (5 bases each). CDR1 is MNHEY, CDR2 SMNVEV, per germline (reference sequence). This CDR3 spans 15 amino acids. Trimming took 6 bases from V and 4 from J, leaving 18 bases between them. CDR3 DNA: TGTGCCAGCAGCACCTATCGGGACCGGTTAGAGACCCAGTACTTC. It codes for CASSTYRDRLETQYF.